This TCR beta chain was sequenced during a study of blood T cell repertoires in COVID-19. CDR3 length equals 15 residues. V was clipped by 0 bases and J by 3 bases, with 13 bases between them. Germline V gene sequence: CDR1 SGHRS, CDR2 YFSETQ. In the study's own analysis: Estimated nucleated cell counts came from reference gene primer amplification. Profiled with immunoSEQ multiplex PCR; TCRdb holds only in-frame clones, not every one. For V, J and clone size, that table is used; D and trimming come from the DNA. The profile covers 200,000 to 250,000 clones, with about 90% appearing a single time and about 1.5% taken by the ten largest.

Sequencing was performed on peripheral blood. The chain has TRBV5-1 and TRBJ2-7; D is undetermined. The clonotype originates from a man between 18 and 29 years old with active or convalescent COVID-19. CDR3 sequence: CASSLELQLHYEQYF. CDR3 nucleotides: TGCGCCAGCAGCTTGGAGTTACAACTACACTACGAGCAGTACTTC.